The clone carrying this T cell receptor (beta chain) has more than one count but fewer than ten. Its antigen is unknown. Each cDNA molecule carried a unique molecular identifier. MiXCR was run by TCRdb on the 5' RACE reads, yielding one entry per CDR3 protein. Among about 110,000 distinct CDR3 sequences listed, 11% were seen once. The sample originates from a study of early T cells in non-severe SARS-CoV-2 infection. General study results and limits: VDJdb matches were skewed toward anti-spike CD8 T cell responses.

The origin of this receptor is an adult who was a healthcare worker with PCR-confirmed SARS-CoV-2 infection or an uninfected control (not recorded which). Sequencing was done on a sample of whole blood.

The CDR3 protein is CASSSGQGRNTEAFF. CDR3 DNA sequence: TGCGCCAGCAGCTCTGGACAGGGGCGAAACACTGAAGCTTTCTTT. V is TRBV5-1 and J is TRBJ1-1, with TRBD1 matching over 9 bases. CDR3 length equals 15 residues. Trimming at V came to 3 bases and at J to 2 bases, leaving 5 bases not matched to a gene. Germline loops: CDR1 SGHRS, CDR2 YFSETQ.